This T cell receptor (beta chain) originates from a study of T cell clonotyping in hematopoietic cell transplantation. The V and J ends lost 2 bases and 7 bases respectively, with 27 bases between them. This CDR3 comprises 20 residues. Here immunoSEQ multiplex PCR was the method, and the copy in TCRdb shows in-frame clones only, minus some. The table lists 9,500 to 14,000 clones, more than 85% of them singletons. The time point: recipient sample about 28 days before transplant, after cytoreduction. Here the sequenced sample was peripheral blood mononuclear cells, taken before stem cell transplant. The chain couples TRBV23-1 to TRBJ1-6; a possible D gene is TRBD1 (6 bases). TRBV23-1 is an ORF for which the function is uncertain. This sequence was found in a woman aged 40-49 years with acute myeloid leukemia. Some clones in this sample may be carry-over from other donors' samples. The CDR3 sequence is CASSQRTETGTPRGNSPLHF. In DNA, the CDR3 is TGCGCCAGCAGTCAAAGAACCGAGACAGGTACCCCACGGGGAAATTCACCCCTCCACTTT.